The 30 T cell receptor beta chains given below trace back to one sample, sequenced in a study of hypomethylating agent response in myelodysplastic syndrome. Profiling relied on immunoSEQ multiplex PCR, and the TCRdb table lists in-frame clones only, not all of them. The sample lists around 4,900 clones, around 86% occurring once. The specimen comprised bone marrow, sampled before or after starting hypomethylating agent treatment for myelodysplastic syndrome (not recorded which). These receptors originate from a human donor with myelodysplastic syndrome.

The chain uses TRBV29-1 and TRBJ2-4; D gene uncertain. Germline assignment: CDR1 SQVTM and CDR2 ANQGSEA. The CDR3 has 11 residues. The germline V and J ends were trimmed by 4 bases and 5 bases, with 6 bases remaining between them. The CDR3 loop reads CSVVLENIQYF. Here the CDR3 DNA reads TGCAGCGTTGTTCTGGAAAACATTCAGTACTTC. The whole variable domain, filled in from reference TRBV29-1 and TRBJ2-4, reads SAVISQKPSRDICQRGTSLTIQCQVDSQVTMMFWYRQQPGQSLTLIATANQGSEATYESGFVIDKFPISRPNLTFSTLTVSNMSPEDSSIYLCSVVLENIQYFGAGTRLSVL.

V is TRBV11-2 and J is TRBJ2-3; maybe TRBD1 (5 bases). This CDR3 region has 14 residues. V was pared by 2 bases and J by 7 bases, with 13 bases between. CDR1 and CDR2 from the germline V gene are SGHAT and FQNNGV. The CDR3 reads CASSLLQGRHTQYF. In DNA form, the CDR3 reads TGTGCCAGCAGCTTATTGCAGGGTCGGCATACGCAGTATTTT.

This clone came up a few times. The J gene is TRBJ1-2, the V gene TRBV6-6; D might be TRBD1 (5 bases). V was clipped by 8 bases and J by 7 bases, with 14 bases between them. The length of the CDR3 is 12 residues. Germline CDR1 and CDR2: MNHNY and SVGAGI (reference sequence). CDR3 coding DNA: TGTGCCAGCGGGGGAAGATCAGGTGGCTACACCTTC. Translating gives CASGGRSGGYTF.

The chain recombines TRBV4-1 with TRBJ1-1, with TRBD1 matching over 9 bases. The CDR3 has 14 amino acids. Trimming at V came to 3 bases and at J to 4 bases, leaving 3 bases not matched to a gene. The germline CDR1 and CDR2 sequences are MGHRA and YSYEKL. CDR3 protein: CASSQDRGLTEAFF. CDR3 DNA: TGCGCCAGCAGCCAGGACAGGGGCCTCACTGAAGCTTTCTTT.

In this sample, this clone turned up once. This chain links TRBV4-3 with TRBJ2-6; no reliable D call. Trimming shortened V by 0 bases and J by 0 bases, and 9 bases separated the two germline ends. The germline gives CDR1 LGHNA, CDR2 YSLEER. This CDR3 is 17 amino acids long. The CDR3 sequence is CASSQETSFSGANVLTF. DNA for the CDR3: TGCGCCAGCAGCCAAGAGACCAGCTTCTCTGGGGCCAACGTCCTGACTTTC.

The chain recombines TRBV12-5 with TRBJ2-2; D is unclear. The CDR3 covers 13 residues. V was shortened by 3 bases and J by 3 bases, with 5 bases between the two germline ends. Germline CDR1 is LGHNT and CDR2 is FRNRAP. CDR3 sequence (DNA): TGTGCTAGTGGTTTTGGGGACACCGGGGAGCTGTTTTTT. It translates to CASGFGDTGELFF.

The genes are TRBV18 and TRBJ1-2; tentative D call: TRBD1 (5 bases). The germline V gene has CDR1 KGHSH and CDR2 LQKENI. The CDR3 is 13 amino acids. Trimming removed 4 bases from V and 3 bases from J, with 9 bases in between. The CDR3 is CASSLEGYYGYTF. CDR3 nucleotide sequence: TGTGCCAGCTCACTCGAGGGGTACTATGGCTACACCTTC.

This chain joins TRBV5-8 and TRBJ1-2; 9 nucleotides line up with TRBD1. This CDR3 has 16 residues. V trimming: 1 base; J trimming: 3 bases; junction bases outside the gene matches: 7. Per germline, CDR1 SGHTS and CDR2 YDEGEE. The chain's CDR3 is CASSLSGTGLYYGYTF. DNA of the CDR3: TGTGCCAGCAGCTTGAGCGGGACAGGGTTGTACTATGGCTACACCTTC.

This clone occurred once. This chain uses TRBV6-1 with TRBJ2-7; possible D gene TRBD2, 6 bases. Looked up from germline, CDR1 is MNHNS and CDR2 is SASEGT. V lost 1 base to trimming and J lost 1 base, with 11 bases between them. The CDR3 runs to 15 residues. This chain's CDR3 is CASSEGGAPSYEQYF. The CDR3 DNA follows: TGTGCCAGCAGTGAAGGCGGGGCCCCTTCCTACGAGCAGTACTTC.

The V gene is TRBV6-6, the J gene TRBJ2-2; the match to TRBD1 covers 7 bases. J lost 1 base, V lost 7 bases, and 9 bases had no gene match. The germline V gene has CDR1 MNHNY and CDR2 SVGAGI (reference sequence). CDR3 length equals 16 residues. The CDR3 protein is CASTIKGQRNTGELFF. The CDR3 bases are TGTGCCAGCACCATCAAGGGACAGAGGAACACCGGGGAGCTGTTTTTT.

The gene calls are TRBV27 and TRBJ1-1; possible D gene TRBD1, 6 bases. The V gene's germline CDR1 is MNHEY and CDR2 SMNVEV (reference sequence). The V and J ends lost 2 bases and 3 bases respectively, with 19 bases between them. This CDR3 is 17 amino acids long. The CDR3 sequence: CASSLVWMGGRYTEAFF. The CDR3 DNA follows: TGTGCCAGCAGTTTAGTGTGGATGGGGGGGCGTTACACTGAAGCTTTCTTT.

The rearrangement uses TRBV7-9 and TRBJ2-1, with a tentative D call TRBD1 (6 bases). With 5 bases removed from V and 4 bases from J, the gap between germline ends came to 12 bases. There are 14 residues in the CDR3. Germline loops: CDR1 SEHNR, CDR2 FQNEAQ (reference sequence). Here the CDR3 reads CASSLRTVYNEQFF. The CDR3, as DNA: TGTGCCAGCAGCCTACGGACAGTTTACAATGAGCAGTTCTTC. The full variable domain, its missing parts supplied by reference TRBV7-9 and TRBJ2-1, is DTGVSQNPRHKITKRGQNVTFRCDPISEHNRLYWYRQTLGQGPEFLTYFQNEAQLEKSRLLSDRFSAERPKGSFSTLEIQRTEQGDSAMYLCASSLRTVYNEQFFGPGTRLTVL.

V and J are TRBV4-1 and TRBJ2-3; perhaps TRBD2 as D (5 bases). This CDR3 region has 14 residues. Germline V gene data show CDR1 as MGHRA and CDR2 as YSYEKL. V lost 0 bases and J lost 6, with 10 bases in between. CDR3 sequence reads: CASSQERAGDTQYF. In DNA form, the CDR3 reads TGCGCCAGCAGCCAAGAGAGGGCCGGCGATACGCAGTATTTT.

The CDR3 nucleotides are TGTGCCAGCAGCTTGGGAAAGGGCCTTGAACCGGGCTACACCTTC. Protein product: CASSLGKGLEPGYTF. The chain joins TRBV5-8 to TRBJ1-2; D unclear. This CDR3 is built from 15 residues. Germline V lookup: CDR1 SGHTS, CDR2 YDEGEE. The V gene lost 0 bases and the J gene lost 8 bases, with 17 bases spanning the gap.

This chain uses TRBV29-1 with TRBJ2-1; TRBD2 matches at 8 bases. From germline, CDR1 is SQVTM and CDR2 ANQGSEA. CDR3 length: 14 residues. With V trimmed by 1 base and J by 3 bases, 2 bases remained unmatched. In nucleotides, the CDR3 is TGCAGCGTTGAAGGGGGACTAGGCTACAATGAGCAGTTCTTC. This encodes CSVEGGLGYNEQFF.

This clone is large. The chain uses TRBV5-1 and TRBJ2-2, with TRBD1 matching over 7 bases. This CDR3 has 15 residues. Losses at the gene ends were 3 bases for V and 0 bases for J; bases not matched to a gene: 2. Germline loops: CDR1 SGHRS, CDR2 YFSETQ. The CDR3 loop is CASSWGQTNTGELFF. CDR3 sequence (DNA): TGCGCCAGCAGCTGGGGACAGACGAACACCGGGGAGCTGTTTTTT. The full variable domain, completed using reference TRBV5-1 and TRBJ2-2, is KAGVTQTPRYLIKTRGQQVTLSCSPISGHRSVSWYQQTPGQGLQFLFEYFSETQRNKGNFPGRFSGRQFSNSRSEMNVSTLELGDSALYLCASSWGQTNTGELFFGEGSRLTVL.

This clone was counted a few times. The chain is built from TRBV6-5 and TRBJ2-7; D unresolved. Trimming cost V 2 bases and J 6 bases, with 17 bases left between them. This CDR3 spans 15 amino acids. Germline-derived CDR1 and CDR2 are MNHEY and SVGAGI. The CDR3 spells CASSYGNTPGGEQYF. DNA for the CDR3: TGTGCCAGCAGTTACGGGAATACCCCGGGTGGCGAGCAGTACTTC.

V is TRBV18 and J is TRBJ2-7, with unresolved D. V was trimmed by 2 bases and J by 0 bases, leaving 11 bases between them. Germline CDR1 KGHSH, CDR2 LQKENI. This CDR3 has 15 residues. The CDR3, as DNA: TGTGCCAGCTCACCAACATACGTGAGCTCCTACGAGCAGTACTTC. Translated: CASSPTYVSSYEQYF. The whole variable domain, remainder taken from reference TRBV18 and TRBJ2-7, is NAGVMQNPRHLVRRRGQEARLRCSPMKGHSHVYWYRQLPEEGLKFMVYLQKENIIDESGMPKERFSAEFPKEGPSILRIQQVVRGDSAAYFCASSPTYVSSYEQYFGPGTRLTVT.

This chain uses TRBV7-9 with TRBJ2-5; 9 positions agree with TRBD1. The germline V gene encodes CDR1 SEHNR and CDR2 FQNEAQ (reference sequence). Trimming cost V 4 bases and J 5 bases; bases outside gene matches: 8. The CDR3 has 15 amino acids. The CDR3 protein is CASSSSGTGTETQYF. The CDR3 bases are TGTGCCAGCAGCTCTTCCGGGACAGGGACGGAGACCCAGTACTTC.

The J gene is TRBJ2-5, the V gene TRBV6-1; D not certain. The J call could be wrong; TRBJ2-7 is a better fit for the DNA end. Germline V gene sequence: CDR1 MNHNS, CDR2 SASEGT. There are 12 residues in the CDR3. This CDR3 is CASSEGQYEQYF. DNA of the CDR3: TGTGCCAGCAGTGAAGGGCAGTACGAGCAGTACTTC.

The chain has TRBV7-2 and TRBJ2-2; D is ambiguous. CDR1 is SGHTA and CDR2 is FQGNSA in the germline V gene. The CDR3 sequence is 16 residues long. With 2 bases removed from V and 4 bases from J, the gap between germline ends came to 14 bases. The CDR3 DNA follows: TGTGCCAGCAGCTTAAGCCTGGTACAGCTCACCGGGGAGCTGTTTTTT. Amino acids: CASSLSLVQLTGELFF.

The chain couples TRBV27 to TRBJ2-7; D is undetermined. This CDR3 has 14 residues. Germline lookup yields CDR1 MNHEY and CDR2 SMNVEV (reference sequence). V was pared by 7 bases and J by 6 bases, with 19 bases between. CDR3 amino acids: CASIALGWPPEQYF. CDR3 DNA: TGTGCCAGCATTGCCCTGGGGTGGCCCCCCGAGCAGTACTTC.

This chain joins TRBV27 and TRBJ1-2; D is possibly TRBD1 (6 bases). The V and J ends lost 6 bases and 2 bases respectively, with 13 bases between them. The CDR3 runs 14 residues. The germline CDR1 and CDR2 sequences are MNHEY and SMNVEV (reference sequence). The CDR3 DNA reads as TGTGCCAGCAGGCTATCGGGGGCGAACTATGGCTACACCTTC. Translation: CASRLSGANYGYTF.

The chain carries TRBV11-3 and TRBJ2-1, with 8 positions matching TRBD1. The trim removed 5 bases at V and 6 bases at J, leaving 12 bases unmatched. From germline, CDR1 is SGHNT and CDR2 YENEEA. The CDR3 covers 16 residues. The CDR3 DNA reads TGTGCCAGCAGCATAAAAACAGGGGGTGGTTCCAATGAGCAGTTCTTC. Amino acid sequence: CASSIKTGGGSNEQFF.

The CDR3 DNA sequence: TGCGCCAGCAGCATTTTGACAGGGAGCGGGGAGACCCAGTACTTC. Translating it yields CASSILTGSGETQYF. V is TRBV5-1 and J is TRBJ2-5; a possible D gene is TRBD1 (7 bases). Trimming left V 4 bases short and J 5 bases short, with 18 bases between. The CDR3 totals 15 residues. The germline V gene encodes CDR1 SGHRS and CDR2 YFSETQ.

The V call is TRBV5-3, the J call TRBJ2-3; no clear D. TRBV5-3 is an ORF, with its function uncertain. The CDR3 totals 15 residues. Trimming took off 1 base at V and 2 bases at J, with 11 bases between the two ends. Here the CDR3 reads CARSLFQLNTDTQYF. The CDR3 nucleotides are TGTGCCAGAAGCTTGTTCCAGCTAAACACAGATACGCAGTATTTT.

The chain employs TRBV27 and TRBJ1-1; maybe TRBD1 (6 bases). This CDR3 region has 13 residues. V gave up 4 bases and J gave up 1 base, with 7 bases separating them. Germline loops: CDR1 MNHEY, CDR2 SMNVEV (reference sequence). The CDR3 sequence: CASSSDRNTEAFF. The CDR3 coding sequence is TGTGCCAGCAGTTCGGACAGGAACACTGAAGCTTTCTTT.

This chain uses TRBV13 with TRBJ2-5; either TRBD1 or TRBD2 may supply D (5 bases each). The CDR3 contains 15 residues. Trimming cost V 6 bases and J 2 bases, with 16 bases left between them. CDR1 is PRHDT, CDR2 FYEKMQ, per germline (reference sequence). CDR3 nucleotides: TGTGCCAGCAGTCTTACCGGGACGGTACAAGAGACCCAGTACTTC. As protein: CASSLTGTVQETQYF.

The chain combines TRBV15 with TRBJ2-5; 9 bases agree with TRBD2. J lost 2 bases, V lost 1 base, and 5 bases had no gene match. This CDR3 has 16 residues. Per germline, CDR1 LNHNV and CDR2 YYDKDF (reference sequence). CDR3 protein: CATSRGLAETQETQYF. CDR3 nucleotides: TGTGCCACCAGCAGAGGACTAGCGGAGACTCAAGAGACCCAGTACTTC.

The genes are TRBV11-2 and TRBJ2-3, with unresolved D. Trimming cost V 3 bases and J 6 bases, with 13 bases left between them. Germline V gene sequence: CDR1 SGHAT, CDR2 FQNNGV. This CDR3 region has 14 residues. The CDR3 protein is CASSFPTPSDTQYF. CDR3 nucleotides: TGTGCCAGCAGCTTCCCTACTCCCTCCGATACGCAGTATTTT.